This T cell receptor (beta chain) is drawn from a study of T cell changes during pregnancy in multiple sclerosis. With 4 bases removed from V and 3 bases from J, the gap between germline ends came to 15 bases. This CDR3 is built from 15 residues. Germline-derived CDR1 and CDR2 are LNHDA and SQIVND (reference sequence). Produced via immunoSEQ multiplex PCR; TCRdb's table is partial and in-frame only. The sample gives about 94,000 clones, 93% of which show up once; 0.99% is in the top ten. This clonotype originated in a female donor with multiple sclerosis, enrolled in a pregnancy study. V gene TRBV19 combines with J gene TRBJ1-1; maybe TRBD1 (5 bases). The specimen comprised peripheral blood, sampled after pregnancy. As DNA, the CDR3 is TGTGCCAGTAGTACCCCATCAGGGTGGGACACTGAAGCTTTCTTT. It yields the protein CASSTPSGWDTEAFF.